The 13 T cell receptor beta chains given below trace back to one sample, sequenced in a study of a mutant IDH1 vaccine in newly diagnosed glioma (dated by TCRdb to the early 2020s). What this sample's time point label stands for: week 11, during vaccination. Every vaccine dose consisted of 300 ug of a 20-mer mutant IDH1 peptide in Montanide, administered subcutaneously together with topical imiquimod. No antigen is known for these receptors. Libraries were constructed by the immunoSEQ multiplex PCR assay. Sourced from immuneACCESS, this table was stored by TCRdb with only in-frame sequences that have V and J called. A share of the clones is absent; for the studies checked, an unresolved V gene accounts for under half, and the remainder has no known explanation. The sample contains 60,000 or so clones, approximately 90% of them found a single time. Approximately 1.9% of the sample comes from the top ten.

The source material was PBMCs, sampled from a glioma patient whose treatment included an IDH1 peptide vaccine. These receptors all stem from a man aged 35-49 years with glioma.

The DNA of the CDR3 is TGTGCCAGCAGCTTGTCGGTCAACGGGGCAGATACGCAGTATTTT. Its protein is CASSLSVNGADTQYF. The chain employs TRBV7-2 and TRBJ2-3, with D possibly matching TRBD2 (5 bases). Between the trimmed V and J ends, which lost 3 bases and 4 bases, there was a span of 14 bases. The germline V gene has CDR1 SGHTA and CDR2 FQGNSA. The CDR3 is made up of 15 amino acids.

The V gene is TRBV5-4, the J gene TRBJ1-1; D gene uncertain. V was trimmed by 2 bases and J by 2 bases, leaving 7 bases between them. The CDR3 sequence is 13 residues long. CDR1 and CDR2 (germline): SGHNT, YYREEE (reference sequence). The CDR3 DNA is TGTGCCAGCAGCTTAGGGTATAACACTGAAGCTTTCTTT. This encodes CASSLGYNTEAFF.

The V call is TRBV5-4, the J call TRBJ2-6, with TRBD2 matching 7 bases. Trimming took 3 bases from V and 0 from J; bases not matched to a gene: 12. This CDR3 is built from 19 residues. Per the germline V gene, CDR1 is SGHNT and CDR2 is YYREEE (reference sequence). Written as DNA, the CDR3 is TGTGCCAGCAGCTCACCGCCGGGGGGTACGTTCTCTGGGGCCAACGTCCTGACTTTC. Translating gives CASSSPPGGTFSGANVLTF.

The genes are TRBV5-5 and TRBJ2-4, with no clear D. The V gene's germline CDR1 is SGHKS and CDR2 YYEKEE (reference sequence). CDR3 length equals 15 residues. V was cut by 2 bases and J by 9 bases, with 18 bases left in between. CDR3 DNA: TGTGCCAGCAGCTTCAGCTCCTTCTCTCCTGGCATTCAGTACTTC. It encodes CASSFSSFSPGIQYF.

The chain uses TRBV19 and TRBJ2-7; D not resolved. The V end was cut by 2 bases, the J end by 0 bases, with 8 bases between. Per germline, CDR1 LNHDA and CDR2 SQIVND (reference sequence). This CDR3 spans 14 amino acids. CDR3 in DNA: TGTGCCAGTAGTATAAACCAATTCTCCTACGAGCAGTACTTC. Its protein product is CASSINQFSYEQYF.

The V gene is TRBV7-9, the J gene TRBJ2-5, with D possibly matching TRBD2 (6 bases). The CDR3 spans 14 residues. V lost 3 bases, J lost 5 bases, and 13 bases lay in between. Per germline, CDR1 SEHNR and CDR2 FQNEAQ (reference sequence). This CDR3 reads CASSLASGVETQYF. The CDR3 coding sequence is TGTGCCAGCAGCTTGGCTTCGGGGGTTGAGACCCAGTACTTC.

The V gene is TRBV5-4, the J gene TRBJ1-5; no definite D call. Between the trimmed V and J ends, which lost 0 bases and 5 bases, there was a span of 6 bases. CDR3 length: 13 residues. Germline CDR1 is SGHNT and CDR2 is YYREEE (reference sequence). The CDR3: CASSLEADQPQHF. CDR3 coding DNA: TGTGCCAGCAGCTTGGAGGCAGATCAGCCCCAGCATTTT.

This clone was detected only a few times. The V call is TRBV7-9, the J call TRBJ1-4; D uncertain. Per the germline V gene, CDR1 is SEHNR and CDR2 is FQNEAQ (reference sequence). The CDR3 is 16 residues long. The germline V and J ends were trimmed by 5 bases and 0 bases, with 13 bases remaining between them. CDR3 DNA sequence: TGTGCCAGCAGCGTCTCGGTGGCAGCAACTAATGAAAAACTGTTTTTT. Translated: CASSVSVAATNEKLFF.

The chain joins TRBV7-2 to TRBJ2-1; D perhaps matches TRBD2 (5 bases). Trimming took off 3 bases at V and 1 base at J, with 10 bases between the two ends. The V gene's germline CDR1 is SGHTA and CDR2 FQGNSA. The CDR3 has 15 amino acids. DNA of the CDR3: TGTGCCAGCAGCTTTTCGGCGGGTTCCTACAATGAGCAGTTCTTC. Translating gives CASSFSAGSYNEQFF.

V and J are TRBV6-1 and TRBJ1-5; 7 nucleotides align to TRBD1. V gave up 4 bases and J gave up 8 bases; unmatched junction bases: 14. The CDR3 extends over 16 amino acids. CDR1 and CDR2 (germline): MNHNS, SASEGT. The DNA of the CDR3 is TGTGCCAGCAGTGGACCAGACAGGGAGGGAATAGAGCCCCAGCATTTT. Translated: CASSGPDREGIEPQHF.

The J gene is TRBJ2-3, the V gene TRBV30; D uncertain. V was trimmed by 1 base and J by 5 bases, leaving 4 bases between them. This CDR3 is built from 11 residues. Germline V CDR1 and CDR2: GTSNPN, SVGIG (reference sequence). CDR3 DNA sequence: TGTGCCTGGAGTGCCGGAGATACGCAGTATTTT. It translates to CAWSAGDTQYF.

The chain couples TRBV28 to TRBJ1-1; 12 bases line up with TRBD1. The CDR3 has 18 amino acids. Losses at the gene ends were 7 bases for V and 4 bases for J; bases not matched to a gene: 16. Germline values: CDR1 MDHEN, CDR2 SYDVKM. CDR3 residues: CASKNQPGQGAQGTEAFF. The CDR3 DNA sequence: TGTGCCAGCAAAAATCAACCGGGACAGGGGGCGCAAGGCACTGAAGCTTTCTTT.

CDR3 region: CASSLLQGANNEQFF. In DNA, the CDR3 is TGTGCCAGCAGCTTATTGCAGGGGGCGAACAATGAGCAGTTCTTC. V gene TRBV7-9 combines with J gene TRBJ2-1; 8 nucleotides match TRBD1. Looked up from germline, CDR1 is SEHNR and CDR2 is FQNEAQ (reference sequence). The CDR3 runs to 15 residues. V was clipped by 2 bases and J by 5 bases; unmatched bases: 5.